The clone carrying this T cell receptor (beta chain) was seen at least ten times. Its target is unknown. Unsorted libraries used 2 million PBMCs kept at -80 degrees C. These data originate in a study of neurological immune-mediated disorders. Study-level results: Private repertoires in all groups were suggested by the absence of shared CDR3 amino acid sequences among expanded clones across subjects.

TCRdb used MiXCR to reprocess the 5' RACE reads, holding one entry per CDR3 protein. The sample lists about 95,000 distinct CDR3 sequences; around 3.4% were seen once. This TCR was recovered from a woman aged 18-29 years with multiple sclerosis. Sequencing was performed on PBMCs.

The CDR3 loop is CASSLVNSPLHF. In DNA form, the CDR3 reads TGTGCCAGCAGTTTAGTTAATTCACCCCTCCACTTT. The chain links TRBV28 to TRBJ1-6; D gene unclear. V lost 2 bases and J 6 bases, leaving 2 bases between the germline ends. CDR3 length: 12 residues. Germline loops: CDR1 MDHEN, CDR2 SYDVKM.